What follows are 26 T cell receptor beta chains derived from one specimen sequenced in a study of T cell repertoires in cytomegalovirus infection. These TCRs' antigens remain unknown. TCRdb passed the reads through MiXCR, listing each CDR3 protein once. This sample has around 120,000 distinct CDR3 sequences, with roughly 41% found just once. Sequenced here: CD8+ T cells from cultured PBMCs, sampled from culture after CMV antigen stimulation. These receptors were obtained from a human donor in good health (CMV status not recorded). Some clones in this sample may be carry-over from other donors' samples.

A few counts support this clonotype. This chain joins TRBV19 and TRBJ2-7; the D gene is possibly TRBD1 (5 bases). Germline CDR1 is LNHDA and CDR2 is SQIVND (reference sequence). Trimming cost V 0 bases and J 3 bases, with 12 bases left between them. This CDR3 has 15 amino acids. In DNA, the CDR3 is TGTGCCAGTAGTATAGATAATCTGGACATCTACGAGCAGTACTTC. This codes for CASSIDNLDIYEQYF.

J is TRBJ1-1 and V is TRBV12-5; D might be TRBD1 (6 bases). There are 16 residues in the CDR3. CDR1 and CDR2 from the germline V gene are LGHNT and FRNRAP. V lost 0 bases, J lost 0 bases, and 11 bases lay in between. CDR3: CASGLVFGGVNTEAFF. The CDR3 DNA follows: TGTGCTAGTGGTTTGGTATTTGGGGGCGTGAACACTGAAGCTTTCTTT.

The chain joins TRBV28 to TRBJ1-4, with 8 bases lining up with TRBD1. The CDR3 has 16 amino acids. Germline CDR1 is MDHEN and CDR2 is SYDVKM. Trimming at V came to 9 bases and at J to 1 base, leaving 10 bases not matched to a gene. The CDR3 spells CASRTGFGVTNEKLFF. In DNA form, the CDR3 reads TGTGCCAGTCGGACAGGGTTTGGAGTAACTAATGAAAAACTGTTTTTT.

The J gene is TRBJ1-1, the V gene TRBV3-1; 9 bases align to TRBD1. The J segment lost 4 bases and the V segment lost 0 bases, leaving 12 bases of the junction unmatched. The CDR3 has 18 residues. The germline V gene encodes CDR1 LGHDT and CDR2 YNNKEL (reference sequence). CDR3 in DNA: TGTGCCAGCAGCCAAGAATTCTACAGGGGGCTAAGTGGCACTGAAGCTTTCTTT. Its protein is CASSQEFYRGLSGTEAFF.

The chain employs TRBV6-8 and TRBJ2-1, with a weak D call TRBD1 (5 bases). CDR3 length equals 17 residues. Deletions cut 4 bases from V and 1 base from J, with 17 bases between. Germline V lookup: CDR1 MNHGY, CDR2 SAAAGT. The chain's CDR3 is CASSSLMGPGSYNEQFF. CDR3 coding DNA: TGTGCCAGCAGTTCCCTAATGGGGCCTGGTTCCTACAATGAGCAGTTCTTC.

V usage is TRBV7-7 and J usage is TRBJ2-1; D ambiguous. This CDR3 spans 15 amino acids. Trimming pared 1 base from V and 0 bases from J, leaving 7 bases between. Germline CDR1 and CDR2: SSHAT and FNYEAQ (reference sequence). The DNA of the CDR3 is TGTGCCAGCAGCTTAGTAATGGGCTCCTACAATGAGCAGTTCTTC. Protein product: CASSLVMGSYNEQFF.

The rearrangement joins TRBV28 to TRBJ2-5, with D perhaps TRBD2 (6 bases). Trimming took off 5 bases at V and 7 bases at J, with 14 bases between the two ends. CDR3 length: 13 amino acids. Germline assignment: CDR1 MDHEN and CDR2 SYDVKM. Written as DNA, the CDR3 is TGTGCCAGCAGTCCCCTTCGGGAGTGGACCCAGTACTTC. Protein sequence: CASSPLREWTQYF.

CDR3 coding DNA: TGTGCCAGCGCACAGGGGGGGGGTTACGAGCAGTACTTC. This translates into CASAQGGGYEQYF. This chain uses TRBV7-6 with TRBJ2-7, with D possibly matching TRBD1 (8 bases). The CDR3 is made up of 13 amino acids. CDR1 SGHVS and CDR2 FNYEAQ come from the germline V gene. V dropped 8 bases and J dropped 4 bases, with 15 bases sitting between them.

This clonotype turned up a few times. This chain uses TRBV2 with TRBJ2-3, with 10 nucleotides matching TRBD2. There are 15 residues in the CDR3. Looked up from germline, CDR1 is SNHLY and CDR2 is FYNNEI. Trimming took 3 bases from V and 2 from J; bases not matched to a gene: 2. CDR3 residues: CASSDTSGVTDTQYF. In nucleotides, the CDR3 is TGTGCCAGCAGTGATACTAGCGGGGTCACAGATACGCAGTATTTT. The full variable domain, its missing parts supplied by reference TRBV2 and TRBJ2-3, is EPEVTQTPSHQVTQMGQEVILRCVPISNHLYFYWYRQILGQKVEFLVSFYNNEISEKSEIFDDQFSVERPDGSNFTLKIRSTKLEDSAMYFCASSDTSGVTDTQYFGPGTRLTVL.

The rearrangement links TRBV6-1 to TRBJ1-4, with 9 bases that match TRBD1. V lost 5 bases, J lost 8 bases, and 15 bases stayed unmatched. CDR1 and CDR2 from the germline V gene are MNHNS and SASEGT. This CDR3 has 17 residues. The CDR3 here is CASSPFLSGTGTEKLFF. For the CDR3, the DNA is TGTGCCAGCAGTCCTTTCCTCTCCGGGACAGGGACGGAAAAACTGTTTTTT.

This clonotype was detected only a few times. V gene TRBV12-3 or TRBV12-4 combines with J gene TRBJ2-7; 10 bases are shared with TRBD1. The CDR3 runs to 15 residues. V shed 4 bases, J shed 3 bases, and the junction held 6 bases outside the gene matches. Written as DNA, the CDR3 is TGTGCCAGCAGTTCCCGGGACAGGGGTTTCTACGAGCAGTACTTC. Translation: CASSSRDRGFYEQYF.

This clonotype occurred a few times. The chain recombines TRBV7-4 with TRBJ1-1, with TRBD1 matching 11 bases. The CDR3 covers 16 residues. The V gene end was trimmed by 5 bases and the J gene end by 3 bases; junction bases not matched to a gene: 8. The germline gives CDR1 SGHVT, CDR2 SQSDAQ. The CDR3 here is CASSPAGTGGYTEAFF. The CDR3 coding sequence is TGTGCCAGCAGCCCGGCGGGGACAGGGGGTTACACTGAAGCTTTCTTT.

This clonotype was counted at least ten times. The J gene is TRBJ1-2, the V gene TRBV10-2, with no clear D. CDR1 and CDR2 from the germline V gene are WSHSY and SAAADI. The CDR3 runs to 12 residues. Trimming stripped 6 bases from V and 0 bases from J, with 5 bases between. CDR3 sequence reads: CASSDTNYGYTF. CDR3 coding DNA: TGCGCCAGCAGCGATACTAACTATGGCTACACCTTC.

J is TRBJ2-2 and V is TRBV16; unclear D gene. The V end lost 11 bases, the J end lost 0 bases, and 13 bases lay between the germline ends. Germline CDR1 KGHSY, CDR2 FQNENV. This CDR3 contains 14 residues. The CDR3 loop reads CALGENANTGELFF. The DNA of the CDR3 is TGTGCCCTTGGCGAGAACGCGAACACCGGGGAGCTGTTTTTT.

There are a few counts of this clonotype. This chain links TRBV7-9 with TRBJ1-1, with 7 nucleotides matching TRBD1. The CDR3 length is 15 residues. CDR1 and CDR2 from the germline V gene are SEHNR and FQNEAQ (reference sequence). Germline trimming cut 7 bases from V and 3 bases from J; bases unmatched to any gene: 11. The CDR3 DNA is TGTGCCAGCACCCCCGACAGGGTGAGAGACACTGAAGCTTTCTTT. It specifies CASTPDRVRDTEAFF. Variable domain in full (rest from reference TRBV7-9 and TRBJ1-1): DTGVSQNPRHKITKRGQNVTFRCDPISEHNRLYWYRQTLGQGPEFLTYFQNEAQLEKSRLLSDRFSAERPKGSFSTLEIQRTEQGDSAMYLCASTPDRVRDTEAFFGQGTRLTVV.

In nucleotides, the CDR3 is TGTGCCAGCAGTTACTCCGAGGGCCGCGAGACCCAGTACTTC. It codes for CASSYSEGRETQYF. This chain links TRBV6-5 with TRBJ2-5; maybe TRBD2 (5 bases). V gave up 0 bases and J gave up 5 bases, with 10 bases separating them. The CDR3 totals 14 residues. The germline gives CDR1 MNHEY, CDR2 SVGAGI.

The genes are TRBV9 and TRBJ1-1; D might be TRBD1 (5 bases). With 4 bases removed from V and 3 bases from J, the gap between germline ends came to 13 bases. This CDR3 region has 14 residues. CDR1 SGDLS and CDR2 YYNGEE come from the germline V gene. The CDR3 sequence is CASSSRGGDTEAFF. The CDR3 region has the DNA TGTGCCAGCAGCTCCCGGGGGGGGGACACTGAAGCTTTCTTT.

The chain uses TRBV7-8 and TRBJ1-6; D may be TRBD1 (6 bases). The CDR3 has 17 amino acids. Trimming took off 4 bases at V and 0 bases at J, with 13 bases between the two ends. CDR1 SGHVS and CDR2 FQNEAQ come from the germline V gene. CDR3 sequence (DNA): TGTGCCAGCAGCTCCCGACAGGCTAGCTCCTATAATTCACCCCTCCACTTT. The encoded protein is CASSSRQASSYNSPLHF.

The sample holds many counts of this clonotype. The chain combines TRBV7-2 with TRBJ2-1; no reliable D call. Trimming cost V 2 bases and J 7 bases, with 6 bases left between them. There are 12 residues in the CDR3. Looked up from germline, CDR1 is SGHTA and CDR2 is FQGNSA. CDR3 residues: CASSLIWNEQFF. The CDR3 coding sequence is TGTGCCAGCAGCTTAATTTGGAATGAGCAGTTCTTC.

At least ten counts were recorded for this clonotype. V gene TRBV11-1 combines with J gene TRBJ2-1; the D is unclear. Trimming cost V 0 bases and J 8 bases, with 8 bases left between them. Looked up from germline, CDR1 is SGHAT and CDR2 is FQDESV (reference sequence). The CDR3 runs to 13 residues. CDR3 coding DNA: TGTGCCAGCAGCTTAGCGCCCCTTTATGAGCAGTTCTTC. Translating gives CASSLAPLYEQFF.

The CDR3 sequence is CASRGSAGGFSPLHF. In nucleotides, the CDR3 is TGTGCCAGCAGAGGATCGGCAGGGGGCTTTTCACCCCTCCACTTT. This chain connects TRBV6-5 to TRBJ1-6; 8 positions agree with TRBD1. The CDR3 sequence is 15 residues long. V shed 6 bases, J shed 9 bases, and the junction held 10 bases outside the gene matches. Germline loops: CDR1 MNHEY, CDR2 SVGAGI.

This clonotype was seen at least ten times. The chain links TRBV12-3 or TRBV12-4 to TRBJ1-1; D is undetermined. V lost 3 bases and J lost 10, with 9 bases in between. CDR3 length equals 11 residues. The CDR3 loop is CASSFISGAFF. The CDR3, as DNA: TGTGCCAGCAGTTTTATATCCGGAGCTTTCTTT.

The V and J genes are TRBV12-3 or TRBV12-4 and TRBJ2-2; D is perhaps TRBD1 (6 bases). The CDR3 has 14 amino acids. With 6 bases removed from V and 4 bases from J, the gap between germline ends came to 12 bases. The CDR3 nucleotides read TGTGCCAGCAGCCGAACAGGGTTCACCGGGGAGCTGTTTTTT. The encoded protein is CASSRTGFTGELFF.

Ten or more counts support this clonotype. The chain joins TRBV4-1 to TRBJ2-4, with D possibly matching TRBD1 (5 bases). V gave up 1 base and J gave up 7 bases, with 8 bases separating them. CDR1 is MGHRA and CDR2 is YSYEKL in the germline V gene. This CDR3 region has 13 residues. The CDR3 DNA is TGCGCCAGCAGCCAAGGGGCAGGGAACATTCAGTACTTC. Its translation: CASSQGAGNIQYF.

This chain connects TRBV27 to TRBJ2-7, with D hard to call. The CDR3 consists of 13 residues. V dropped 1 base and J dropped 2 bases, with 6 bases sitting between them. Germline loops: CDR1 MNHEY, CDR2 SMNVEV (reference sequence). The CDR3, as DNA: TGTGCCAGCAGTTTATACAGAGCCTACGAGCAGTACTTC. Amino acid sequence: CASSLYRAYEQYF.

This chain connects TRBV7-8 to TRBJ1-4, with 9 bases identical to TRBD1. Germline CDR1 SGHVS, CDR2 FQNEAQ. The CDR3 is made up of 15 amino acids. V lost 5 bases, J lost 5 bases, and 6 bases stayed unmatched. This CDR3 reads CASSRTGGWNEKLFF. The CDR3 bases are TGTGCCAGCAGCCGAACAGGGGGCTGGAATGAAAAACTGTTTTTT.